Given below is one TCR beta chain in context. These data belong to a study of blood T cell repertoires in COVID-19. Turning to the study itself: Samples came from the United States, Italy and Spain, spanning acute and convalescent COVID-19. Sources were T cells, B-cell-depleted T cells, or PBMCs; the material itself was cDNA or gDNA.

This CDR3 has 15 amino acids. Germline V gene data show CDR1 as MGHRA and CDR2 as YSYEKL. V trimming: 5 bases; J trimming: 7 bases; junction bases outside the gene matches: 9. Under the authors' procedure: Estimation of nucleated cell counts relied on the amplification of reference gene primers. Measured with immunoSEQ multiplex PCR; TCRdb has only the in-frame clones, and not every one. V, J and clone size are taken as reported in that table, and D and trimming were inferred from the DNA itself. The sample consists of 300,000 or so clones, approximately 80% of them appearing once. The rearrangement joins TRBV4-1 to TRBJ2-2, with 8 bases that match TRBD2. The specimen sequenced was peripheral blood. The clonotype was recovered from a woman between 45 and 60 years old with active or convalescent COVID-19. The CDR3 region has the DNA TGCGCCAGCAGCAAGCTTCGGGGGGGCGGCGGGGAGCTGTTTTTT. Encoded protein: CASSKLRGGGGELFF.